The clone carrying this TCR beta chain showed up just a few times. The antigen is unknown. The record originates from a study of blood T cells in healthy people across ages. It was with a sample-barcoded 5' primer and a J-beta primer mix that a second PCR of about 6 to 11 cycles was run. TCRdb re-called the 5' RACE reads with MiXCR, one entry per CDR3 protein. The data contain approximately 830,000 distinct CDR3 sequences, approximately 59% of them seen just once; the ten biggest clones take up around 30%. Isolation of PBMCs gave at least 6 million cells per sample. Samples each had at least 6 micrograms of total RNA extracted. The study, taken as a whole, reports: Estimates of diversity drawn from one million T cells were considered underestimates.

The sample consisted of blood. This clonotype was obtained from a young man in good health.

The CDR3 DNA reads TGCAGTGGTAACAGCCGCACAGATACGCAGTATTTT. Its protein product is CSGNSRTDTQYF. This sequence joins TRBV20-1 and TRBJ2-3; D gene unclear. Trimming removed 7 bases at V and 1 base at J, with 9 bases between. The length of the CDR3 is 12 residues. Germline V gene data show CDR1 as DFQATT and CDR2 as SNEGSKA (reference sequence).